Below are 30 T cell receptor beta chains sequenced from a single sample in a study of cytomegalovirus exposure and HLA in healthy donors (dated by TCRdb to between 2016 and 2019). Libraries came from the immunoSEQ multiplex PCR assay. A mixture of 60 forward primers for TCR Vbeta segments and 13 reverse primers for TCR Jbeta segments was used in the multiplex PCR. Held by TCRdb, this immuneACCESS table contains in-frame sequences only and omits some clones. Under half of the omission traces to an unresolved V gene where checked; the cause of the rest is unknown. The sample table records 100,000 or so clones; around 72% of these occur just once. The ten biggest clones cover roughly 1.9% of the sample. The specimen was PBMCs. The source of these receptors is a man aged 30 to 39 in good health and CMV-seronegative.

This clone was seen only a few times. The V gene is TRBV5-1, the J gene TRBJ1-2, with TRBD1 identical over 9 bases. With 2 bases clipped from V and 2 bases from J, the junction kept 4 bases outside the gene matches. Germline V gene data show CDR1 as SGHRS and CDR2 as YFSETQ. The CDR3 has 15 amino acids. The DNA for the CDR3 is TGCGCCAGCAGCTTAGAGACAGGGGGGAACTATGGCTACACCTTC. Encoded protein: CASSLETGGNYGYTF.

The rearrangement uses TRBV6-5 and TRBJ2-5, with 8 nucleotides matching TRBD1. The DNA end favors TRBJ2-7, so the J call may be wrong. This CDR3 has 14 amino acids. Germline V gene lookup returns CDR1 MNHEY and CDR2 SVGAGI. The CDR3 nucleotides read TGTGCCAGCAGATCAGGGGGCGACTCTCACGAGCAGTACTTC. Protein sequence: CASRSGGDSHEQYF.

This chain connects TRBV6-5 to TRBJ1-2; the D gene is possibly TRBD1 (5 bases). The CDR3 runs to 14 residues. Trimming took 6 bases from V and 4 from J, leaving 15 bases between them. Germline CDR1 and CDR2: MNHEY and SVGAGI. The CDR3 nucleotides are TGTGCCAGCAGGGTGGGCAGGGTGGGCTATGGCTACACCTTC. Translation gives CASRVGRVGYGYTF.

The chain is built from TRBV28 and TRBJ2-3, with D tentatively TRBD2 (6 bases). The CDR3 contains 13 residues. In germline, CDR1 is MDHEN, CDR2 SYDVKM. Trimming stripped 11 bases from V and 2 bases from J, with 14 bases between. This CDR3 is CAGVGGPTDTQYF. CDR3 DNA sequence: TGTGCCGGTGTGGGAGGCCCCACAGATACGCAGTATTTT. Full variable domain (remainder filled in from reference TRBV28 and TRBJ2-3): DVKVTQSSRYLVKRTGEKVFLECVQDMDHENMFWYRQDPGLGLRLIYFSYDVKMKEKGDIPEGYSVSREKKERFSLILESASTNQTSMYLCAGVGGPTDTQYFGPGTRLTVL.

This chain joins TRBV5-1 and TRBJ1-1; the D is unclear. This CDR3 comprises 14 residues. Trimming took 1 base from V and 1 from J, leaving 8 bases between them. Per the germline V gene, CDR1 is SGHRS and CDR2 is YFSETQ. CDR3 nucleotides: TGCGCCAGCAGCTTGAGGGAGCGGAACACTGAAGCTTTCTTT. Translating it yields CASSLRERNTEAFF.

The chain is built from TRBV28 and TRBJ2-7; TRBD2 matches at 12 bases. Trimming took 7 bases from V and 5 from J; bases not matched to a gene: 6. In germline, CDR1 is MDHEN, CDR2 SYDVKM. The CDR3 is 14 amino acids. CDR3 sequence (DNA): TGTGCCAGCAATCTAGCGGGAGGGCCTAACGAGCAGTACTTC. Amino acids: CASNLAGGPNEQYF.

This clone was observed a few times. The CDR3 region has the DNA TGTGCCTGGAGTACTACAGGGGGCACTGAAGCTTTCTTT. Its protein is CAWSTTGGTEAFF. J is TRBJ1-1 and V is TRBV30; 8 bases fit TRBD1. CDR3 length equals 13 residues. CDR1 and CDR2 (germline): GTSNPN, SVGIG (reference sequence). The V gene end was trimmed by 2 bases and the J gene end by 4 bases; junction bases not matched to a gene: 3.

The chain carries TRBV2 and TRBJ1-5; 7 nucleotides match TRBD1. Germline CDR1 reads SNHLY; CDR2 reads FYNNEI. Germline trimming cut 6 bases from V and 0 bases from J; bases unmatched to any gene: 11. The CDR3 loop spans 17 amino acids. The chain's CDR3 is CASRWDSRIDSNQPQHF. CDR3 nucleotide sequence: TGTGCCAGCAGATGGGACAGTAGGATTGATAGCAATCAGCCCCAGCATTTT.

The sample holds a few counts of this clone. V is TRBV5-6 and J is TRBJ2-1, with no clear D. Per germline, CDR1 SGHDT and CDR2 YYEEEE. V was cut by 6 bases and J by 7 bases, with 20 bases left in between. The CDR3 sequence is 15 residues long. This chain's CDR3 is CASTLVDSSRNEQFF. As DNA, the CDR3 is TGTGCCAGCACCCTGGTAGATAGCTCGCGGAATGAGCAGTTCTTC.

The chain has TRBV29-1 and TRBJ1-5, with TRBD1 matching over 8 bases. The length of the CDR3 is 14 residues. The germline CDR1 and CDR2 sequences are SQVTM and ANQGSEA. V was clipped by 7 bases and J by 0 bases; unmatched bases: 5. CDR3 in DNA: TGCAGCGCCCGGACAGGGAATAGCAATCAGCCCCAGCATTTT. It is translated as CSARTGNSNQPQHF.

CDR3 in DNA: TGTGCCAGCAGTGATTCTGGGAGAAGGACTGAAGCTTTCTTT. Its translation is CASSDSGRRTEAFF. V is TRBV25-1 and J is TRBJ1-1, with D uncertain. This CDR3 has 14 amino acids. The germline V gene has CDR1 MGHDK and CDR2 SYGVNS. V lost 3 bases and J lost 5, with 13 bases in between.

The rearrangement links TRBV7-2 to TRBJ2-5; tentative D call: TRBD2 (6 bases). The CDR3 is 14 residues long. Per the germline V gene, CDR1 is SGHTA and CDR2 is FQGNSA. V was cut by 5 bases and J by 9 bases, with 19 bases left in between. CDR3 sequence reads: CASSLVAENGAQYF. In DNA, the CDR3 is TGTGCCAGCAGCCTCGTAGCGGAAAACGGGGCCCAGTACTTC.

This clone was recorded once. The chain recombines TRBV5-1 with TRBJ2-5, with TRBD2 matching over 10 bases. CDR3 length: 15 residues. V trimming: 1 base; J trimming: 0 bases; junction bases outside the gene matches: 0. Germline V CDR1 and CDR2: SGHRS, YFSETQ. CDR3 nucleotide sequence: TGCGCCAGCAGCTTGCTAGCGGGAGACCAAGAGACCCAGTACTTC. Residues: CASSLLAGDQETQYF.

This chain joins TRBV9 and TRBJ1-4; D gene ambiguous. Germline CDR1 SGDLS, CDR2 YYNGEE. The CDR3 is made up of 15 amino acids. V lost 3 bases, J lost 5 bases, and 14 bases lay in between. The CDR3 DNA sequence: TGTGCCAGCAGCGCCGGACTGACCCAAAATGAAAAACTGTTTTTT. Translating it yields CASSAGLTQNEKLFF.

This rearrangement joins TRBV6-5 to TRBJ2-2; no clear D gene. Germline-derived CDR1 and CDR2 are MNHEY and SVGAGI. V lost 1 base and J lost 4, with 4 bases in between. The CDR3 extends over 13 amino acids. CDR3 sequence (DNA): TGTGCCAGCAGTTACTTATCCACCGGGGAGCTGTTTTTT. Translated, it gives CASSYLSTGELFF.

The chain couples TRBV6-6 to TRBJ2-1, with D perhaps TRBD1 (5 bases). V dropped 4 bases and J dropped 4 bases, with 11 bases sitting between them. CDR1 is MNHNY and CDR2 is SVGAGI in the germline V gene (reference sequence). This CDR3 has 14 residues. Here the CDR3 reads CASSSFQGYNEQFF. CDR3 sequence (DNA): TGTGCCAGCAGTTCATTCCAGGGTTACAATGAGCAGTTCTTC.

The chain uses TRBV11-2 and TRBJ1-2, with 8 bases fitting TRBD1. The germline CDR1 and CDR2 sequences are SGHAT and FQNNGV. Trimming at V came to 1 base and at J to 3 bases, leaving 4 bases not matched to a gene. CDR3 length equals 15 residues. The CDR3 protein is CASSLVAQGDYGYTF. DNA for the CDR3: TGTGCCAGCAGCTTAGTAGCACAGGGGGACTATGGCTACACCTTC.

The chain carries TRBV4-2 and TRBJ2-7, with D possibly being TRBD2 (5 bases). The V and J ends lost 3 bases and 0 bases respectively, with 15 bases between them. Germline V gene sequence: CDR1 LGHNA, CDR2 YNFKEQ. The CDR3 contains 16 residues. This chain's CDR3 is CASSHPSGNYSYEQYF. The CDR3 DNA is TGTGCCAGCAGCCATCCTTCGGGGAACTACTCCTACGAGCAGTACTTC.

The rearrangement links TRBV4-1 to TRBJ2-1; 8 nucleotides agree with TRBD1. V dropped 3 bases and J dropped 5; count of bases not matched to a gene: 9. The CDR3 length is 16 residues. The germline V gene has CDR1 MGHRA and CDR2 YSYEKL. Written as DNA, the CDR3 is TGCGCCAGCAGCCAGACGAAGACAGGGGTCAACAATGAGCAGTTCTTC. It encodes CASSQTKTGVNNEQFF.

Concerning this clone: One junction end disagrees with the germline gene, perhaps due to a read error. The gene calls are TRBV5-1 and TRBJ2-7, with TRBD1 matching 11 bases. In germline, CDR1 is SGHRS, CDR2 YFSETQ. The length of the CDR3 is 14 residues. The CDR3 sequence: CASSWTGGGNRGVF. CDR3 in DNA: TGCGCCAGCAGCTGGACAGGGGGCGGTAATCGTGGAGTGTTC.

CDR3 in DNA: TGTGCCAGCAGCCAAGGCGACACGGGACTAGCGGACACCGGGGAGCTGTTTTTT. Translation gives CASSQGDTGLADTGELFF. The rearrangement links TRBV4-2 to TRBJ2-2; 11 bases line up with TRBD2. The germline gives CDR1 LGHNA, CDR2 YNFKEQ. There are 18 residues in the CDR3. V shed 1 base, J shed 3 bases, and the junction held 7 bases outside the gene matches.

V and J are TRBV18 and TRBJ2-1; 10 bases are a match to TRBD2. Per the germline V gene, CDR1 is KGHSH and CDR2 is LQKENI. CDR3 length equals 16 residues. V shed 6 bases and J 8 bases; nucleotides not matched to a gene: 13. CDR3 DNA: TGTGCCAGCTCCCCCGGGGGACTAGCGTGGACGGATGAGCAGTTCTTC. Its translation is CASSPGGLAWTDEQFF.

This clone has more than one count but fewer than ten. The CDR3 region is CASSDPDANYGYTF. The CDR3 DNA reads TGCGCCAGCAGTGACCCAGATGCTAACTATGGCTACACCTTC. The chain joins TRBV10-1 to TRBJ1-2; D remains unclear. V was clipped by 3 bases and J by 0 bases, with 8 bases between them. The CDR3 consists of 14 residues. Germline CDR1 is WNHNN and CDR2 is SYGVQD (reference sequence).

V usage is TRBV10-3 and J usage is TRBJ2-2; TRBD1 aligns across 8 bases. CDR3 size: 14 residues. After removal of 6 bases from V and 7 bases from J, the junction contained 7 bases not matched to a gene. Germline V gene lookup returns CDR1 ENHRY and CDR2 SYGVKD. The CDR3 sequence: CAIRAGGLRGELFF. CDR3 in DNA: TGTGCCATCAGGGCAGGGGGCTTACGCGGGGAGCTGTTTTTT.

Only a few counts were recorded for this clone. This chain uses TRBV28 with TRBJ2-5; a weak D match, TRBD1 (6 bases). This CDR3 is 15 amino acids long. V was trimmed by 5 bases and J by 3 bases, leaving 16 bases between them. CDR1 is MDHEN and CDR2 is SYDVKM in the germline V gene. The CDR3 sequence is CASSPGSAGEETQYF. As DNA, the CDR3 is TGTGCCAGCAGTCCTGGAAGCGCAGGGGAAGAGACCCAGTACTTC.

Points on this clone: One end of the junction fails to match germline, which may point to a read error. The rearrangement links TRBV7-9 to TRBJ1-1, with D perhaps TRBD1 (6 bases). The CDR3 totals 13 residues. In germline, CDR1 is SEHNR, CDR2 FQNEAQ (reference sequence). The CDR3 bases are TGTTCCAGCAGCCGATCAGGGGATGCTGAAGCTTTCTTT. Its translation: CSSSRSGDAEAFF.

This rearrangement joins TRBV7-8 to TRBJ1-1; D is unresolved. The length of the CDR3 is 13 residues. V lost 1 base to trimming and J lost 8 bases, with 11 bases between them. Germline CDR1 SGHVS, CDR2 FQNEAQ. The CDR3 protein is CASSLVSSEEAFF. The CDR3 nucleotides are TGTGCCAGCAGCTTAGTGTCCTCAGAAGAAGCTTTCTTT.

The rearrangement links TRBV19 to TRBJ1-1, with TRBD1 matching over 8 bases. This CDR3 is built from 14 residues. Per germline, CDR1 LNHDA and CDR2 SQIVND (reference sequence). The ends lost 8 bases at V and 0 bases at J; junction bases unmatched: 5. This chain's CDR3 is CASYTGGMNTEAFF. DNA for the CDR3: TGTGCCAGTTATACAGGGGGGATGAACACTGAAGCTTTCTTT. Combining the CDR3 with reference TRBV19 and TRBJ1-1 gives the whole variable domain DGGITQSPKYLFRKEGQNVTLSCEQNLNHDAMYWYRQDPGQGLRLIYYSQIVNDFQKGDIAEGYSVSREKKESFPLTVTSAQKNPTAFYLCASYTGGMNTEAFFGQGTRLTVV.

The J gene is TRBJ2-2, the V gene TRBV11-2; perhaps TRBD2 as D (6 bases). This CDR3 has 15 residues. Trimming took 4 bases from V and 3 from J, leaving 12 bases between them. Germline CDR1 reads SGHAT; CDR2 reads FQNNGV. The CDR3 nucleotides are TGTGCCAGCAGCTGGACGGGAGCCGACACCGGGGAGCTGTTTTTT. Protein product: CASSWTGADTGELFF.

The J gene is TRBJ2-7, the V gene TRBV27; TRBD1 matches 10 bases. Germline lookup yields CDR1 MNHEY and CDR2 SMNVEV (reference sequence). J gave up 3 bases and V 0 bases, and 2 bases lay outside the gene matches. There are 15 residues in the CDR3. This chain's CDR3 is CASSLSRDRGYEQYF. The CDR3 nucleotides are TGTGCCAGCAGTTTATCCCGGGACAGGGGCTACGAGCAGTACTTC.